The clone carrying this TCR beta chain was observed a single time. As yet, its antigen is unknown. Study observations and caveats: Tumor Tregs overlapped most with tumor, then blood, naive CD4+ cells. Tumor memory CD4+ T cell TCR gene usage clustered with blood and lymph node memory CD4+ cells and lymph node naive CD4+ cells.

Constant-region reverse primers amplified full-length variable regions, followed by semi-nested Nested Universal Primer A PCR. TCRdb called the 5' RACE reads again in MiXCR, with one record for every CDR3 protein. This table holds around 30,000 distinct CDR3 sequences, around a quarter found once. The V segment lost 5 bases and the J segment 5 bases; nucleotides outside the gene matches: 4. The CDR3 extends over 14 amino acids. The germline V gene encodes CDR1 SGHTA and CDR2 FQGTGA. Sequencing was carried out using memory CD4+ T cells sorted from blood. Subset described: memory CD4+ T cells, CD4+CD45RO+CD25-. The clonotype comes from a female donor with breast cancer. The genes are TRBV7-3 and TRBJ2-1; 9 bases are shared with TRBD2. CDR3 DNA sequence: TGTGCCAGCAGCCTAGCGGGGAGCGACAATGAGCAGTTCTTC. It encodes CASSLAGSDNEQFF.